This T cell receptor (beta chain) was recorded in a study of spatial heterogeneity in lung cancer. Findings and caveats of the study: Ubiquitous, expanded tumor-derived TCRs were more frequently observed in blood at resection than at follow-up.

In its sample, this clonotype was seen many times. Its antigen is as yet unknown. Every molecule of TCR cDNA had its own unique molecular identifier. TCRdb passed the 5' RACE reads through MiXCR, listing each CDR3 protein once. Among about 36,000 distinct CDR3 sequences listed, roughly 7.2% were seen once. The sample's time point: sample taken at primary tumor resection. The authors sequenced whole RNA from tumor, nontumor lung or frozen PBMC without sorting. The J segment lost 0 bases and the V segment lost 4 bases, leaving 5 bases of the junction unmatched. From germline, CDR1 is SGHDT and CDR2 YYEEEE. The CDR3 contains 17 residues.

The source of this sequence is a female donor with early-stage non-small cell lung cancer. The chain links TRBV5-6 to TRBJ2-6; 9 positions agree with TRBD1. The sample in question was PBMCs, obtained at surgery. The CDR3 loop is CASSPGQGFSGANVLTF. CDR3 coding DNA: TGTGCCAGCAGCCCGGGACAGGGCTTCTCTGGGGCCAACGTCCTGACTTTC.